This T cell receptor beta chain was captured by sequencing in a study of cytomegalovirus exposure and HLA in healthy donors. The study ran its PCR with 60 Vbeta and 13 Jbeta primers. Libraries were prepared by immunoSEQ multiplex PCR; TCRdb keeps only in-frame clonotypes and omits some of them. This table has fewer than 200,000 clones, approximately 80% appearing once. The CDR3 is 12 residues long. Germline V gene sequence: CDR1 GTSNPN, CDR2 SVGIG (reference sequence). The V end lost 0 bases, the J end lost 9 bases, and 9 bases lay between the germline ends. Sequenced material: PBMCs. The chain carries TRBV30 and TRBJ2-1; D is ambiguous. The clonotype originates from a woman in her 30s in good health and CMV-seropositive. CDR3 nucleotides: TGTGCCTGGAGTGTTTCAACGGGTGAGCAGTTCTTC. This codes for CAWSVSTGEQFF. Together with reference TRBV30 and TRBJ2-1, the CDR3 gives the full variable domain: SQTIHQWPATLVQPVGSPLSLECTVEGTSNPNLYWYRQAAGRGLQLLFYSVGIGQISSEVPQNLSASRPQDRQFILSSKKLLLSDSGFYLCAWSVSTGEQFFGPGTRLTVL.